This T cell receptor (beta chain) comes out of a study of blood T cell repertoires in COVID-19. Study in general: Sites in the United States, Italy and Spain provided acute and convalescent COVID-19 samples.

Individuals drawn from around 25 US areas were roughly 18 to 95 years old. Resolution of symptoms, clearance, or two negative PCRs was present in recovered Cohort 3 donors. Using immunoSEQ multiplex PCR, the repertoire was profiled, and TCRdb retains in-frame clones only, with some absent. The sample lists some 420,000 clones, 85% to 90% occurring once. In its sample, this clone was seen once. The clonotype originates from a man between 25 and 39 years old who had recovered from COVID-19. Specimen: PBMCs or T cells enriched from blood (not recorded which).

CDR3 residues: CASSLEVDRATEAFF. Here the CDR3 DNA reads TGTGCCAGCAGCTTGGAAGTTGACAGGGCCACTGAAGCTTTCTTT. V gene TRBV5-8 combines with J gene TRBJ1-1; 7 bases agree with TRBD1. With V trimmed by 0 bases and J by 4 bases, 6 bases remained unmatched. Germline V gives CDR1 SGHTS, CDR2 YDEGEE. The CDR3 spans 15 residues.